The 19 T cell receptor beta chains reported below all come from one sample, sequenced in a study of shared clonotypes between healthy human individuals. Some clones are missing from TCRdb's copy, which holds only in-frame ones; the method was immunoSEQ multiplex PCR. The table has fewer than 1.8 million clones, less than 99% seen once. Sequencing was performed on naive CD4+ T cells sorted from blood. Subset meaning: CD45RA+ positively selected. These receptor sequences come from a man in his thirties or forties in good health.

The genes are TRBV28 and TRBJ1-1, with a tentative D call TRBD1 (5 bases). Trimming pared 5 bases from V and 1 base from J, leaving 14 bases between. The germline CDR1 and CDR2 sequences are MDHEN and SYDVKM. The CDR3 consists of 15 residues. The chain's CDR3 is CASSTPSGRNTEAFF. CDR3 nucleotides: TGTGCCAGCAGTACCCCGTCAGGGCGGAACACTGAAGCTTTCTTT.

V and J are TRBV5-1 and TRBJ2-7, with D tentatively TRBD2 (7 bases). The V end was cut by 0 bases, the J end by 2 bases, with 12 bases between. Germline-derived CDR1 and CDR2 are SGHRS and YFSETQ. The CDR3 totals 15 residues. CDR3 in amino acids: CASSLVGGLPYEQYF. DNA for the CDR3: TGCGCCAGCAGCTTGGTGGGGGGGCTCCCCTACGAGCAGTACTTC.

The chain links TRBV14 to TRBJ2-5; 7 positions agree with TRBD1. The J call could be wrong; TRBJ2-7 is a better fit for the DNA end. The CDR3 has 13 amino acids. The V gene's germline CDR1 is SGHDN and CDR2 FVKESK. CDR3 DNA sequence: TGTGCCTCAGCAGCCAGGGACAGCTACGAGCAGTACTTC. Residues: CASAARDSYEQYF.

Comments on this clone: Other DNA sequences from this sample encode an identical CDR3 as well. The CDR3 loop reads CASSLRGEQETQYF. CDR3 sequence (DNA): TGTGCCAGCAGCCTCCGCGGGGAGCAAGAGACCCAGTACTTC. The V call is TRBV9, the J call TRBJ2-5; D perhaps matches TRBD2 (6 bases). V lost 4 bases and J 2 bases, leaving 12 bases between the germline ends. Germline CDR1 SGDLS, CDR2 YYNGEE. CDR3 length: 14 amino acids. Drawing the rest from reference TRBV9 and TRBJ2-5, the complete variable domain is DSGVTQTPKHLITATGQRVTLRCSPRSGDLSVYWYQQSLDQGLQFLIQYYNGEERAKGNILERFSAQQFPDLHSELNLSSLELGDSALYFCASSLRGEQETQYFGPGTRLLVL.

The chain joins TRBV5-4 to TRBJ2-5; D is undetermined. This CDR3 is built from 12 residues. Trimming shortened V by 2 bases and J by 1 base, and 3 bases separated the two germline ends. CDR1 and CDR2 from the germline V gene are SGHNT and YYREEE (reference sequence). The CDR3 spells CASSFLQETQYF. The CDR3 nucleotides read TGTGCCAGCAGCTTCCTCCAAGAGACCCAGTACTTC.

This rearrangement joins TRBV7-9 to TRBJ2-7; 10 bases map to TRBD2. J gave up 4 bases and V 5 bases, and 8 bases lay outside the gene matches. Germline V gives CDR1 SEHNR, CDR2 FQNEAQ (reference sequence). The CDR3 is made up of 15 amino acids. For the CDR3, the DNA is TGTGCCAGCAGCCCGAGGACTAGCGGTCCGTACGAGCAGTACTTC. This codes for CASSPRTSGPYEQYF.

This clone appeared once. The CDR3 DNA follows: TGCGCCAGCAGCTCGGCGGGCACACAAGAGACCCAGTACTTC. This gives the protein CASSSAGTQETQYF. The rearrangement joins TRBV5-1 to TRBJ2-5, with D perhaps TRBD2 (5 bases). Trimming removed 3 bases at V and 2 bases at J, with 11 bases between. CDR3 length: 14 residues. CDR1 SGHRS and CDR2 YFSETQ come from the germline V gene.

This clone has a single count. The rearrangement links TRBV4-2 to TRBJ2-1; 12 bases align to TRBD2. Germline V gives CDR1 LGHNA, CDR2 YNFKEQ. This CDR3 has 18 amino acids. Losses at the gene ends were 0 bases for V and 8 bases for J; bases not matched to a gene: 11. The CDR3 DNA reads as TGTGCCAGCAGCCAAGATACGCTAGCGGGAGGGCCGGGGGATGAGCAGTTCTTC. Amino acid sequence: CASSQDTLAGGPGDEQFF.

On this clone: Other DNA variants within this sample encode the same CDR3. Here the CDR3 DNA reads TGTGCCAGCAGCTTTAGCGGTACCTACGAGCAGTACTTC. Amino acids: CASSFSGTYEQYF. The rearrangement uses TRBV7-9 and TRBJ2-7; tentatively, D is TRBD2 (6 bases). CDR3 length: 13 residues. V lost 3 bases, J lost 2 bases, and 8 bases lay in between. The germline gives CDR1 SEHNR, CDR2 FQNEAQ (reference sequence).

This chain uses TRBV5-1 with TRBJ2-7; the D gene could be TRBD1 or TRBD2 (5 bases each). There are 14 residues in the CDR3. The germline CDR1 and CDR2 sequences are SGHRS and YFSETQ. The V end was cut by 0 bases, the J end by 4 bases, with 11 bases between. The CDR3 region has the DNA TGCGCCAGCAGCTTGGCTGGGACGAAGTACGAGCAGTACTTC. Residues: CASSLAGTKYEQYF.

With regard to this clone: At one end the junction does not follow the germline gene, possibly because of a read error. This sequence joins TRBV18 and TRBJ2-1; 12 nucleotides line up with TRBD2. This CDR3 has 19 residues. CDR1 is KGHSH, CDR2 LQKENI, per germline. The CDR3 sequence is CASSPLASGRATTYSEQFF. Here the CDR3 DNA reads TGTGCCAGCTCACCTCTGGCTAGCGGGAGGGCCACTACATACAGTGAGCAGTTCTTC. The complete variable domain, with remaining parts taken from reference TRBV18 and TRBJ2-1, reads NAGVMQNPRHLVRRRGQEARLRCSPMKGHSHVYWYRQLPEEGLKFMVYLQKENIIDESGMPKERFSAEFPKEGPSILRIQQVVRGDSAAYFCASSPLASGRATTYSEQFFGPGTRLTVL.

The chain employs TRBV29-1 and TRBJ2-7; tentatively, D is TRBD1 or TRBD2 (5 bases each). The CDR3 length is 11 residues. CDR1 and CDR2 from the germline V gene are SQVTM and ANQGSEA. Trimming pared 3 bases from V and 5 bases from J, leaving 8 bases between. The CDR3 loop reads CSVDGADEQYF. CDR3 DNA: TGCAGCGTTGACGGGGCGGACGAGCAGTACTTC.

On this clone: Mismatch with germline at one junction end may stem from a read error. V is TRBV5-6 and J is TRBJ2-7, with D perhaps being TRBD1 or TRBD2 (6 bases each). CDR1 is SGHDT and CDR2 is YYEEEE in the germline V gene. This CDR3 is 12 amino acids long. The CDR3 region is CASSLGGQAPLF. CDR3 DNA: TGTGCCAGCAGTCTAGGGGGGCAGGCTCCCCTATTC.

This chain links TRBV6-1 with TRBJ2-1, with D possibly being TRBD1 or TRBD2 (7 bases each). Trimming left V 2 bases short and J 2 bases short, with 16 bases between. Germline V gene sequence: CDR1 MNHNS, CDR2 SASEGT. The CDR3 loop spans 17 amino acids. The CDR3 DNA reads TGTGCCAGCAGTGAACGGGGGAGGGGGCAGGCCTACAATGAGCAGTTCTTC. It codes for CASSERGRGQAYNEQFF.

The CDR3 protein is CASSSGDSQETQYF. In DNA form, the CDR3 reads TGCGCCAGCAGCTCGGGGGACAGCCAAGAGACCCAGTACTTC. The rearrangement links TRBV5-1 to TRBJ2-5; TRBD1 might be the D (7 bases). Germline V lookup: CDR1 SGHRS, CDR2 YFSETQ. This CDR3 has 14 amino acids. V was pared by 3 bases and J by 1 base, with 10 bases between. Supplemented by reference TRBV5-1 and TRBJ2-5, the full variable domain reads KAGVTQTPRYLIKTRGQQVTLSCSPISGHRSVSWYQQTPGQGLQFLFEYFSETQRNKGNFPGRFSGRQFSNSRSEMNVSTLELGDSALYLCASSSGDSQETQYFGPGTRLLVL.

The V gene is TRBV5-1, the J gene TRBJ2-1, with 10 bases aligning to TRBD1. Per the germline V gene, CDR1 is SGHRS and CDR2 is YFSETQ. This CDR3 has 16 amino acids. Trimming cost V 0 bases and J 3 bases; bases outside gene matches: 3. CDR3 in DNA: TGCGCCAGCAGCTTGGCCGGGACAGGGGTCTACAATGAGCAGTTCTTC. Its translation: CASSLAGTGVYNEQFF.

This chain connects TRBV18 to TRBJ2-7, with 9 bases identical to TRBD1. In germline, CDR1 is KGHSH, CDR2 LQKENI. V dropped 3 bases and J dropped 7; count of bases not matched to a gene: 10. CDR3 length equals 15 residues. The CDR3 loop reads CASSPTGQGREEQYF. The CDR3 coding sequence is TGTGCCAGCTCACCCACCGGACAGGGGAGGGAAGAGCAGTACTTC.

CDR3 in DNA: TGTGCCATCAGTGAGCCGAGGAGCGGGGACGAGCAGTACTTC. It specifies CAISEPRSGDEQYF. The genes are TRBV10-3 and TRBJ2-7; 7 positions match TRBD2. V lost 2 bases and J lost 5; bases outside the gene matches: 6. CDR3 length: 14 amino acids. Germline V CDR1 and CDR2: ENHRY, SYGVKD.

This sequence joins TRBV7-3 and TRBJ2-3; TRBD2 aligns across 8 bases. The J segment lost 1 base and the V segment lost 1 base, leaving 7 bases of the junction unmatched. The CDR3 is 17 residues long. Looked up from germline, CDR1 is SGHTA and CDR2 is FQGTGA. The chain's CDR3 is CASSLMAPGLGTDTQYF. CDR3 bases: TGTGCCAGCAGCTTAATGGCGCCGGGACTAGGCACAGATACGCAGTATTTT.